One and the same sample provided the 32 T cell receptor beta chains below, sequenced in a study of Ad26.COV2.S vaccination and SARS-CoV-2 variants (dated by TCRdb to 2020 to 2023). According to the study, the label for this sample's time point signals: individuals recovered from natural SARS-CoV-2 infection. Libraries were prepared through the immunoSEQ multiplex PCR assay. Drawn from immuneACCESS, this table holds only the in-frame rearrangements with V and J called that TCRdb kept. Clones are partly lost; checked studies trace under half to an unresolved V gene and leave the rest unexplained. The sample table records around 350,000 clones; about 92% of these occur just once. The ten largest clones represent 3% to 5% of the sample. The material was peripheral blood, obtained after recovery from COVID-19. Every receptor here comes from a human donor who had recovered from COVID-19.

This rearrangement joins TRBV11-2 to TRBJ1-2; weak D call: TRBD1 (5 bases). The germline gives CDR1 SGHAT, CDR2 FQNNGV. Trimming took off 7 bases at V and 5 bases at J, with 17 bases between the two ends. The CDR3 runs to 14 residues. The CDR3, as DNA: TGTGCCAGCACCTGGGGACGGGGAGCGTATGGCTACACCTTC. This encodes CASTWGRGAYGYTF.

The chain is built from TRBV27 and TRBJ2-1; no clear D gene. This CDR3 region has 12 residues. Trimming left V 2 bases short and J 8 bases short, with 7 bases between. Germline values: CDR1 MNHEY, CDR2 SMNVEV (reference sequence). The CDR3 spells CASSLPGYEQFF. Written as DNA, the CDR3 is TGTGCCAGCAGTTTACCCGGCTATGAGCAGTTCTTC.

The V gene is TRBV7-2, the J gene TRBJ2-3; either TRBD1 or TRBD2 may fit D (5 bases each). The CDR3 loop spans 15 amino acids. Trimming took off 1 base at V and 0 bases at J, with 8 bases between the two ends. Germline V gene lookup returns CDR1 SGHTA and CDR2 FQGNSA. CDR3 DNA: TGTGCCAGCAGCTTAGGTTGGGGGAGCACAGATACGCAGTATTTT. This sequence encodes CASSLGWGSTDTQYF.

The chain joins TRBV5-8 to TRBJ2-1, with D perhaps being TRBD1 or TRBD2 (5 bases each). Germline values: CDR1 SGHTS, CDR2 YDEGEE. Trimming stripped 2 bases from V and 7 bases from J, with 13 bases between. The CDR3 is made up of 14 amino acids. The chain's CDR3 is CASSFRGSGNEQFF. The CDR3, as DNA: TGTGCCAGCAGCTTCCGGGGCTCGGGGAATGAGCAGTTCTTC.

The CDR3 nucleotides are TGTGCCAGCAGCTTGAATTTCAGGGGCTACACCTTC. Amino acids: CASSLNFRGYTF. The chain has TRBV5-8 and TRBJ1-2, with unresolved D. There are 12 residues in the CDR3. Germline values: CDR1 SGHTS, CDR2 YDEGEE. The V end was cut by 1 base, the J end by 8 bases, with 9 bases between.

The J gene is TRBJ2-1, the V gene TRBV5-6; D uncertain. The germline V gene has CDR1 SGHDT and CDR2 YYEEEE. V lost 0 bases and J 9 bases, leaving 7 bases between the germline ends. The CDR3 contains 12 residues. The CDR3 reads CASSLGVGEQFF. The CDR3 nucleotides are TGTGCCAGCAGCTTGGGGGTGGGTGAGCAGTTCTTC.

Only a few counts were recorded for this clone. This chain uses TRBV7-2 with TRBJ1-2; 7 bases agree with TRBD1. Trimming took 6 bases from V and 5 from J; bases not matched to a gene: 9. This CDR3 region has 14 residues. Germline lookup yields CDR1 SGHTA and CDR2 FQGNSA. CDR3 sequence (DNA): TGTGCCAGCAGGCAAGACAGGGCAACGTATGGCTACACCTTC. This sequence encodes CASRQDRATYGYTF.

This rearrangement joins TRBV3-1 (or the pseudogene TRBV3-2) to TRBJ2-5; unclear D gene. This CDR3 is built from 11 residues. The V end lost 2 bases, the J end lost 3 bases, and 1 base lay between the germline ends. CDR1 and CDR2 from the germline V gene are LGHDT and YNNKEL (reference sequence). The CDR3 nucleotides are TGTGCCAGCAGCCAAAAAGAGACCCAGTACTTC. Protein: CASSQKETQYF.

A single count supports this clone. The chain links TRBV6-6 to TRBJ2-7, with TRBD1 matching 9 bases. V was clipped by 10 bases and J by 5 bases; unmatched bases: 15. The CDR3 loop spans 15 amino acids. In germline, CDR1 is MNHNY, CDR2 SVGAGI (reference sequence). The CDR3 region has the DNA TGTGCCACCCGTTTAGCTCCGGGACAGGGAGACGAGCAGTACTTC. It is translated as CATRLAPGQGDEQYF.

V is TRBV5-4 and J is TRBJ1-2, with D hard to call. Germline V CDR1 and CDR2: SGHNT, YYREEE (reference sequence). CDR3 length: 13 residues. The germline V and J ends were trimmed by 1 base and 8 bases, with 12 bases remaining between them. Here the CDR3 reads CASSLLIEGGYTF. Here the CDR3 DNA reads TGTGCCAGCAGCTTGTTGATAGAAGGGGGCTACACCTTC.

J is TRBJ2-1 and V is TRBV5-1, with 11 bases matching TRBD2. J lost 0 bases, V lost 0 bases, and 2 bases had no gene match. The CDR3 consists of 17 residues. Germline V gene sequence: CDR1 SGHRS, CDR2 YFSETQ. This CDR3 is CASSLATSGVSYNEQFF. The CDR3 DNA follows: TGCGCCAGCAGCTTGGCGACTAGCGGGGTCTCCTACAATGAGCAGTTCTTC.

This clone was seen once. This chain connects TRBV19 to TRBJ2-2, with D tentatively TRBD1 or TRBD2 (5 bases each). V lost 4 bases and J 0 bases, leaving 15 bases between the germline ends. Germline lookup yields CDR1 LNHDA and CDR2 SQIVND (reference sequence). The length of the CDR3 is 17 residues. In DNA, the CDR3 is TGTGCCAGTAGTAAAAGGGTCCGGGGCGCGAACACCGGGGAGCTGTTTTTT. Residues: CASSKRVRGANTGELFF.

The V call is TRBV7-9, the J call TRBJ1-3; D gene unclear. The CDR3 consists of 15 residues. With 4 bases removed from V and 0 bases from J, the gap between germline ends came to 10 bases. Germline-derived CDR1 and CDR2 are SEHNR and FQNEAQ (reference sequence). The CDR3 here is CASSSSKSSGNTIYF. CDR3 DNA sequence: TGTGCCAGCAGCTCCAGCAAAAGCTCTGGAAACACCATATATTTT.

This sequence joins TRBV2 and TRBJ2-7; D remains ambiguous. The CDR3 has 11 residues. Germline V gene sequence: CDR1 SNHLY, CDR2 FYNNEI. Trimming pared 1 base from V and 6 bases from J, leaving 4 bases between. CDR3 amino acids: CASSEGVEQYF. The DNA for the CDR3 is TGTGCCAGCAGTGAAGGGGTCGAGCAGTACTTC.

This clone was observed a few times. The J gene is TRBJ1-6, the V gene TRBV18; D gene ambiguous. Germline CDR1 is KGHSH and CDR2 is LQKENI. V was clipped by 2 bases and J by 4 bases, with 9 bases between them. The CDR3 extends over 15 amino acids. The DNA for the CDR3 is TGTGCCAGCTCACCAGCGACAAATTATAATTCACCCCTCCACTTT. The encoded protein is CASSPATNYNSPLHF.

Regarding this clone: The sample carries other DNA sequences with the same CDR3. This chain uses TRBV9 with TRBJ2-2; D could derive from TRBD1 or TRBD2 (5 bases each). CDR3 length: 12 amino acids. Trimming pared 2 bases from V and 7 bases from J, leaving 6 bases between. Germline CDR1 is SGDLS and CDR2 is YYNGEE. The CDR3 is CASSVGVGELFF. For the CDR3, the DNA is TGTGCCAGCAGCGTGGGGGTCGGGGAGCTGTTTTTT.

V gene TRBV25-1 combines with J gene TRBJ2-3; D unclear. V lost 1 base and J 5 bases, leaving 4 bases between the germline ends. Germline CDR1 reads MGHDK; CDR2 reads SYGVNS. This CDR3 spans 12 amino acids. The CDR3 is CASSEFGDTQYF. CDR3 DNA sequence: TGTGCCAGCAGTGAATTTGGAGATACGCAGTATTTT.

The rearrangement joins TRBV9 to TRBJ1-3, with D possibly TRBD1 on 5 matching bases. Germline values: CDR1 SGDLS, CDR2 YYNGEE. CDR3 length equals 16 residues. With 2 bases removed from V and 0 bases from J, the gap between germline ends came to 12 bases. This CDR3 is CASSVFDRPSGNTIYF. CDR3 in DNA: TGTGCCAGCAGCGTTTTTGACAGACCCTCTGGAAACACCATATATTTT.

The genes are TRBV5-6 and TRBJ2-7; D unclear. From germline, CDR1 is SGHDT and CDR2 YYEEEE. Trimming removed 0 bases from V and 2 bases from J, with 9 bases in between. The CDR3 sequence is 14 residues long. The CDR3 sequence is CASSLGANPYEQYF. CDR3 sequence (DNA): TGTGCCAGCAGCTTGGGGGCGAACCCCTACGAGCAGTACTTC. Filled out from reference TRBV5-6 and TRBJ2-7, the complete variable domain reads DAGVTQSPTHLIKTRGQQVTLRCSPKSGHDTVSWYQQALGQGPQFIFQYYEEEERQRGNFPDRFSGHQFPNYSSELNVNALLLGDSALYLCASSLGANPYEQYFGPGTRLTVT.

The chain recombines TRBV7-7 with TRBJ2-3; D not certain. V was shortened by 1 base and J by 0 bases, with 8 bases between the two germline ends. This CDR3 comprises 15 residues. Looked up from germline, CDR1 is SSHAT and CDR2 is FNYEAQ (reference sequence). This CDR3 reads CASSLGSGSTDTQYF. Here the CDR3 DNA reads TGTGCCAGCAGCTTAGGTTCCGGCAGCACAGATACGCAGTATTTT.

V usage is TRBV5-6 and J usage is TRBJ1-4, with D possibly TRBD1 on 6 matching bases. Germline V gene sequence: CDR1 SGHDT, CDR2 YYEEEE. Trimming stripped 0 bases from V and 11 bases from J, with 11 bases between. CDR3 length: 13 residues. In nucleotides, the CDR3 is TGTGCCAGCAGCTTGGGTACAGGGCTGAAACTGTTTTTT. It is translated as CASSLGTGLKLFF.

This chain connects TRBV25-1 to TRBJ2-7; perhaps TRBD1 as D (6 bases). Trimming took off 5 bases at V and 7 bases at J, with 18 bases between the two ends. Germline V gene lookup returns CDR1 MGHDK and CDR2 SYGVNS. CDR3 length: 14 residues. The CDR3 region is CASSPRQAPSEQYF. The CDR3 bases are TGTGCCAGCAGTCCTCGACAGGCTCCAAGTGAGCAGTACTTC.

The CDR3 DNA is TGTGCCAGCAGCTACAGGGGCTCAAGTGGGGCCAACGTCCTGACTTTC. Encoded protein: CASSYRGSSGANVLTF. The rearrangement links TRBV3-1 (or the pseudogene TRBV3-2) to TRBJ2-6; 7 bases agree with TRBD1. The junction had 7 bases not matched to a gene; V was cut back by 5 bases and J by 3 bases. CDR1 and CDR2 from the germline V gene are LGHDT and YNNKEL (reference sequence). The CDR3 has 16 residues.

This sequence joins TRBV6-6 and TRBJ1-6; TRBD1 matches 10 bases. Germline trimming cut 6 bases from V and 10 bases from J; bases unmatched to any gene: 15. The V gene's germline CDR1 is MNHNY and CDR2 SVGAGI (reference sequence). The CDR3 has 17 residues. This CDR3 is CASRRGTGADRGSPLHF. DNA for the CDR3: TGTGCCAGCAGGCGAGGGACAGGGGCGGACAGGGGGTCACCCCTCCACTTT.

This sequence joins TRBV19 and TRBJ2-5, with 16 bases identical to TRBD2. V lost 4 bases to trimming and J lost 5 bases; unmatched junction nucleotides: 10. This CDR3 is 18 amino acids long. The germline V gene encodes CDR1 LNHDA and CDR2 SQIVND (reference sequence). CDR3 protein: CASSKGTSGGANTETQYF. CDR3 in DNA: TGTGCCAGTAGTAAAGGGACTAGCGGGGGGGCGAATACGGAGACCCAGTACTTC.

The gene calls are TRBV7-9 and TRBJ2-7, with D perhaps given as TRBD1 or TRBD2 (5 bases each). This CDR3 is 11 amino acids long. V gave up 4 bases and J gave up 9 bases, with 10 bases separating them. Looked up from germline, CDR1 is SEHNR and CDR2 is FQNEAQ (reference sequence). As DNA, the CDR3 is TGTGCCAGCAGCTCCCGGGACGGGCAGTACTTC. It specifies CASSSRDGQYF.

The chain couples TRBV5-4 to TRBJ1-6; 8 bases align to TRBD1. The ends lost 4 bases at V and 0 bases at J; junction bases unmatched: 0. The CDR3 sequence is 15 residues long. Germline V gene data show CDR1 as SGHNT and CDR2 as YYREEE (reference sequence). Here the CDR3 reads CASSGQGSYNSPLHF. For the CDR3, the DNA is TGTGCCAGCAGCGGACAGGGCTCCTATAATTCACCCCTCCACTTT.

This chain joins TRBV11-3 and TRBJ2-7, with D uncertain. V lost 0 bases to trimming and J lost 6 bases, with 12 bases between them. Germline V CDR1 and CDR2: SGHNT, YENEEA. The CDR3 is 14 amino acids. The CDR3 DNA reads as TGTGCCAGCAGCTTAGATTCCGGGTTCCGCGAGCAGTACTTC. Its protein is CASSLDSGFREQYF.

The chain joins TRBV6-5 to TRBJ2-3, with D possibly being TRBD1 (7 bases). V lost 3 bases to trimming and J lost 3 bases, with 13 bases between them. The V gene's germline CDR1 is MNHEY and CDR2 SVGAGI. The CDR3 length is 15 residues. Written as DNA, the CDR3 is TGTGCCAGCAGTTATTGGTCAGGGGGGACAGATACGCAGTATTTT. This sequence encodes CASSYWSGGTDTQYF.

This chain connects TRBV19 to TRBJ1-2, with D unclear. CDR1 and CDR2 from the germline V gene are LNHDA and SQIVND (reference sequence). The CDR3 covers 15 residues. Deletions cut 0 bases from V and 0 bases from J, with 8 bases between. The CDR3 DNA reads TGTGCCAGTAGTATAGAGCCGGGCTCTAACTATGGCTACACCTTC. Its protein product is CASSIEPGSNYGYTF.

This chain joins TRBV7-2 and TRBJ2-3, with 7 positions matching TRBD2. The CDR3 length is 17 residues. V lost 3 bases and J lost 8; bases outside the gene matches: 17. Germline-derived CDR1 and CDR2 are SGHTA and FQGNSA. CDR3 in amino acids: CASSLMGRGAGTATQYF. CDR3 nucleotides: TGTGCCAGCAGCTTGATGGGGCGGGGAGCGGGAACGGCTACGCAGTATTTT.

The J gene is TRBJ1-1, the V gene TRBV4-1, with TRBD1 identical over 7 bases. Germline values: CDR1 MGHRA, CDR2 YSYEKL. CDR3 length equals 13 residues. Losses at the gene ends were 6 bases for V and 0 bases for J; bases not matched to a gene: 1. CDR3 in DNA: TGCGCCAGCAGAGGGACAGTGAACACTGAAGCTTTCTTT. Protein sequence: CASRGTVNTEAFF.